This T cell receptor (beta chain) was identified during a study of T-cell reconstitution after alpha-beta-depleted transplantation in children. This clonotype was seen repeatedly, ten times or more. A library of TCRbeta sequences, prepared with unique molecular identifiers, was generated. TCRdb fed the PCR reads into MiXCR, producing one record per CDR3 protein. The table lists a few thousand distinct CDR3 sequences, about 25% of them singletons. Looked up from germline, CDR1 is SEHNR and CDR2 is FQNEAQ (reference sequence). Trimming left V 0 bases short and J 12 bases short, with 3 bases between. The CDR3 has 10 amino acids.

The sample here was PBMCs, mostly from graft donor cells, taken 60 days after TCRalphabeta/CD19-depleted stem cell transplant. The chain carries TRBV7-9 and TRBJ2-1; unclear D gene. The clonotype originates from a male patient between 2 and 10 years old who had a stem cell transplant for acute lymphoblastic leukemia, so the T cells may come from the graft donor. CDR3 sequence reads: CASSLARQFF. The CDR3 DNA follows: TGTGCCAGCAGCTTAGCAAGGCAGTTCTTC.